One sample yielded the 12 T cell receptor beta chains listed below, sequenced in a study of prognosis after radiotherapy for stage I lung cancer. The genomic DNA TCR beta CDR3 region underwent two rounds of multiplex PCR. Every TRBV and TRBJ gene had its own specific primer in first-round PCR. TCRdb used MiXCR to reprocess the multiplex PCR reads, holding one entry per CDR3 protein. The sample gives around 60,000 distinct CDR3 sequences, about 26% of which show up once; 6.5% to 8.5% is in the top ten. Here the sequenced sample was PBMCs, taken before or after stereotactic body radiation therapy (not recorded which). The source of these receptors is a donor aged 50 or older with non-small cell lung cancer.

This clonotype was recorded many times. The chain employs TRBV3-1 and TRBJ2-1, with D possibly being TRBD2 (6 bases). Trimming removed 3 bases from V and 7 bases from J, with 16 bases in between. The CDR3 has 15 amino acids. Germline V CDR1 and CDR2: LGHDT, YNNKEL (reference sequence). The CDR3 nucleotides read TGTGCCAGCAGCCACCCCGGGACTCCCCATAATGAGCAGTTCTTC. Protein: CASSHPGTPHNEQFF.

Notes on this clonotype: A much more abundant neighbour one base away suggests this may be a read error. The DNA of the CDR3 is TGCAGCGTTAGACAGGGGGCTATGGATACGAAGTATTTT. It translates to CSVRQGAMDTKYF. This rearrangement joins TRBV29-1 to TRBJ2-3; 10 bases fit TRBD1. The germline CDR1 and CDR2 sequences are SQVTM and ANQGSEA. The CDR3 is made up of 13 amino acids.

In regard to this clonotype: It differs at one base from a far larger clone, so likely a read error. The chain couples TRBV6-9 to TRBJ1-5; maybe TRBD1 (6 bases). The V gene's germline CDR1 is MNHGY and CDR2 SVAAGI. Trimming removed 4 bases from V and 4 bases from J, with 23 bases in between. The CDR3 has 18 amino acids. The CDR3 loop is CASSSGRGFKARNQPQHF. CDR3 sequence (DNA): TGTGCCAGCAGTTCTGGGAGGGGGTTTAAAGCTAGAAATCAGCCCCAGCATTTT.

Many counts were recorded for this clonotype. The chain has TRBV7-9 and TRBJ2-7; no definite D call. Germline V CDR1 and CDR2: SEHNR, FQNEAQ (reference sequence). Trimming took off 1 base at V and 3 bases at J, with 4 bases between the two ends. The length of the CDR3 is 12 residues. CDR3 sequence: CASSLGFYEQYF. The CDR3 DNA reads as TGTGCCAGCAGCTTAGGATTCTACGAGCAGTACTTC.

This clonotype was counted at least ten times. The J gene is TRBJ2-1, the V gene TRBV3-1; D remains ambiguous. The germline V gene encodes CDR1 LGHDT and CDR2 YNNKEL (reference sequence). V was pared by 4 bases and J by 1 base, with 11 bases between. This CDR3 has 15 residues. The CDR3 nucleotides are TGTGCCAGCAGCCTCCGGACGGCTTCCTACAATGAGCAGTTCTTC. Translation: CASSLRTASYNEQFF.

This clonotype was seen repeatedly, ten times or more. The chain uses TRBV7-9 and TRBJ1-2; maybe TRBD1 (5 bases). There are 12 residues in the CDR3. Germline values: CDR1 SEHNR, CDR2 FQNEAQ (reference sequence). V dropped 1 base and J dropped 12 bases, with 12 bases sitting between them. The CDR3: CASSLEGHHDTF. CDR3 bases: TGTGCCAGCAGCTTAGAGGGGCACCACGACACCTTC.

This clonotype showed up many times. The CDR3 sequence is CASSQDGTGGGEQYF. For the CDR3, the DNA is TGCGCCAGCAGCCAAGACGGGACAGGGGGAGGTGAGCAGTACTTC. The rearrangement links TRBV4-1 to TRBJ2-7; TRBD1 aligns across 11 bases. Germline assignment: CDR1 MGHRA and CDR2 YSYEKL. The CDR3 totals 15 residues. The trim removed 0 bases at V and 7 bases at J, leaving 5 bases unmatched.

This clonotype was seen repeatedly, ten times or more. J is TRBJ1-2 and V is TRBV12-3 or TRBV12-4, with unresolved D. Trimming took off 6 bases at V and 4 bases at J, with 12 bases between the two ends. This CDR3 contains 13 residues. Here the CDR3 reads CASSLGLGYGYTF. The CDR3 nucleotides are TGTGCCAGCAGCCTCGGCCTGGGCTATGGCTACACCTTC.

Points on this clonotype: A much larger clone differs by one base, so this may be a read error. This chain links TRBV7-9 with TRBJ2-5; tentatively, D is TRBD2 (5 bases). Germline CDR1 reads SEHNR; CDR2 reads FQNEAQ (reference sequence). The CDR3 is 14 amino acids. The CDR3, as DNA: TGTGCCAGCAGCTTTTCCGGAGGTGGGGAGACCCAGCACTTC. Its translation is CASSFSGGGETQHF.

This clonotype was counted at least ten times. The V gene is TRBV5-5, the J gene TRBJ1-6; D remains ambiguous. V lost 4 bases to trimming and J lost 9 bases, with 11 bases between them. The CDR3 has 13 residues. Germline loops: CDR1 SGHKS, CDR2 YYEKEE (reference sequence). The chain's CDR3 is CASSPVGPSPLHF. CDR3 sequence (DNA): TGTGCCAGCAGCCCCGTGGGCCCTTCACCCCTCCACTTT.

This clonotype was found many times. The chain uses TRBV13 and TRBJ2-6; D unclear. This CDR3 has 14 amino acids. CDR1 is PRHDT and CDR2 is FYEKMQ in the germline V gene (reference sequence). The V end lost 5 bases, the J end lost 2 bases, and 7 bases lay between the germline ends. CDR3 sequence reads: CASSPGPGANVLTF. The CDR3 region has the DNA TGTGCCAGCAGCCCAGGACCTGGGGCCAACGTCCTGACTTTC.

Remarks on this clonotype: A read error is likely here: a far larger clone is one base away. The CDR3 carries no conserved terminal phenylalanine or tryptophan, so it likely arises from a read error. CDR3 sequence reads: CASSNRTGVHEQYL. CDR3 in DNA: TGTGCCAGCAGCAATCGGACAGGGGTCCACGAGCAGTACCTC. The chain links TRBV7-9 to TRBJ2-7; 9 bases are shared with TRBD1. Trimming at V came to 5 bases and at J to 5 bases, leaving 7 bases not matched to a gene. CDR3 length: 14 amino acids. Germline values: CDR1 SEHNR, CDR2 FQNEAQ (reference sequence).